This T cell receptor beta chain was sequenced during a study of beta chain features in type 1 diabetes. The CDR3 runs to 11 residues. Trimming stripped 5 bases from V and 9 bases from J, with 8 bases between. Per germline, CDR1 WSHSY and CDR2 SAAADI. Since all of the isolated RNA was reverse transcribed, expressed TCRB transcripts were what got sequenced. Clones were sequenced by immunoSEQ multiplex PCR, and TCRdb holds only the in-frame ones, with some missing. The table lists around 160,000 clones, 40% to 55% of them singletons. Study-wide results and caveats: TCRB repertoires of naive, central memory and Treg cells appeared more similar among patients than among healthy donors. TCRB CDR3 length was moderately but significantly reduced in all four CD4+ subsets of Type 1 diabetes patients.

Notes on this clone: Antigen unknown.

A single heparinised blood sample, averaging around 120 mL, was obtained per donor. By way of CD45RO/CCR7/CD25/CD127/CD95/CD27, the CD4+ regulatory, stem cell-like memory, central memory and naive cells were sorted. The TCR originated in a man aged 18 to 29 in good health. The genes are TRBV10-2 and TRBJ2-1; tentatively, D is TRBD1 (6 bases). The sequenced sample consisted of Tregs from blood. CDR3 DNA sequence: TGCGCCAGCAGTCCGGACAGTGAGCAGTTCTTC. Its protein is CASSPDSEQFF.